Listed here is a single T cell receptor (beta chain). As yet, its antigen is unknown. The data belong to a study of beta chain features in type 1 diabetes. Study information: The patient and healthy donor groups were comparable for age, gender and cell yields.

The isolated RNA, all of it, was reverse transcribed, so expressed TCRB transcripts were what got sequenced. Data came from immunoSEQ multiplex PCR; TCRdb stores just in-frame clones and leaves some out. The sample has some 150,000 clones, over 8% seen once. One heparinised blood draw averaging around 100 mL was given by each donor. General study findings and limits: Patients and controls would be equally affected if PCR favored shorter templates.

Germline-derived CDR1 and CDR2 are MNHEY and SVGAGI. The CDR3 is 15 residues long. Trimming shortened V by 6 bases and J by 2 bases, and 17 bases separated the two germline ends. The chain employs TRBV6-5 and TRBJ2-7, with TRBD2 as a possible D gene (6 bases). The clonotype comes from a woman in her forties in good health. The sample taken for sequencing was central memory CD4+ T cells from blood. CDR3 sequence (DNA): TGTGCCAGCAGACTAACCCCCGGGGGTACCTACGAGCAGTACTTC. It yields the protein CASRLTPGGTYEQYF.